The 15 T cell receptor beta chains presented below share a single source sample, sequenced in a study of Graves' ophthalmopathy and Graves' hyperthyroidism. TCR beta CDR3 amplification used RNA transcripts. A first-round RT-PCR used HTBI primers, followed by a second-round multiplex PCR. TCRdb reprocessed the multiplex PCR reads with MiXCR, giving one entry per CDR3 protein. The profile shows about 170,000 distinct CDR3 sequences, around two fifths of them singletons. Specimen: peripheral blood. The receptors here all came from a middle-aged woman with Graves' ophthalmopathy.

This clonotype was recorded many times. The chain is built from TRBV4-2 and TRBJ1-1, with unresolved D. CDR1 and CDR2 from the germline V gene are LGHNA and YNFKEQ. The V end was cut by 0 bases, the J end by 6 bases, with 8 bases between. There are 13 residues in the CDR3. In DNA, the CDR3 is TGTGCCAGCAGCCAAGATCAGAGGGCTGAAGCTTTCTTT. This encodes CASSQDQRAEAFF.

The chain recombines TRBV29-1 with TRBJ2-2; a weak D match, TRBD1 (6 bases). This CDR3 is 14 amino acids long. Germline values: CDR1 SQVTM, CDR2 ANQGSEA. Between the trimmed V and J ends, which lost 4 bases and 8 bases, there was a span of 17 bases. CDR3 protein: CSVAQGRMGGELFF. In DNA, the CDR3 is TGCAGCGTTGCACAGGGCCGCATGGGTGGGGAGCTGTTTTTT.

This chain joins TRBV12-3 or TRBV12-4 and TRBJ1-2, with TRBD1 identical over 7 bases. V dropped 4 bases and J dropped 4; count of bases not matched to a gene: 6. CDR3 length equals 14 residues. The CDR3 protein is CASSSRDSPYGYTF. The CDR3 nucleotides read TGTGCCAGCAGTTCCCGGGACAGTCCCTATGGCTACACCTTC.

The CDR3 DNA follows: TGTGCCAGCAGTCTCCATGGTGGGGGGAGCAATCAGCCCCAGCATTTT. It yields the protein CASSLHGGGSNQPQHF. This chain connects TRBV12-3 or TRBV12-4 to TRBJ1-5, with D perhaps TRBD1 (5 bases). The CDR3 loop spans 16 amino acids. With 5 bases removed from V and 1 base from J, the gap between germline ends came to 15 bases.

This clonotype has a count of ten or more. This chain uses TRBV6-1 with TRBJ1-1, with D tentatively TRBD1 (5 bases). The V gene's germline CDR1 is MNHNS and CDR2 SASEGT. V was clipped by 6 bases and J by 2 bases, with 10 bases between them. There are 13 residues in the CDR3. CDR3 nucleotide sequence: TGTGCCAGCAGACTAACAGGAAACACTGAAGCTTTCTTT. Protein product: CASRLTGNTEAFF.

This clonotype has ten or more counts. This chain joins TRBV6-5 and TRBJ2-5; 12 bases are shared with TRBD2. Germline assignment: CDR1 MNHEY and CDR2 SVGAGI. This CDR3 contains 18 residues. Trimming cost V 5 bases and J 2 bases; bases outside gene matches: 12. In DNA form, the CDR3 reads TGTGCCAGCAGTCGATATCGACTAGCGGGAGAACAACAAGAGACCCAGTACTTC. Protein product: CASSRYRLAGEQQETQYF.

CDR3 bases: TGTGCCAGCAGCGTACAGGGGTCCCAAAACATTCAGTACTTC. It codes for CASSVQGSQNIQYF. V gene TRBV7-2 combines with J gene TRBJ2-4; 7 bases are a match to TRBD1. There are 14 residues in the CDR3. J gave up 5 bases and V 5 bases, and 6 bases lay outside the gene matches. Per germline, CDR1 SGHTA and CDR2 FQGNSA. Together with reference TRBV7-2 and TRBJ2-4, the CDR3 gives the full variable domain: GAGVSQSPSNKVTEKGKDVELRCDPISGHTALYWYRQSLGQGLEFLIYFQGNSAPDKSGLPSDRFSAERTGGSVSTLTIQRTQQEDSAVYLCASSVQGSQNIQYFGAGTRLSVL.

The rearrangement uses TRBV12-3 or TRBV12-4 and TRBJ2-7, with D perhaps being TRBD1 or TRBD2 (6 bases each). The CDR3 has 13 amino acids. V was cut by 3 bases and J by 5 bases, with 11 bases left in between. The CDR3 region has the DNA TGTGCCAGCAGTTTCTTTAGGGGGGACGAGCAGTACTTC. Translation gives CASSFFRGDEQYF.

This clonotype came up many times. This sequence joins TRBV12-3 or TRBV12-4 and TRBJ1-1; D gene unclear. The CDR3 sequence is 14 residues long. With 5 bases removed from V and 0 bases from J, the gap between germline ends came to 10 bases. CDR3 DNA sequence: TGTGCCAGCAGTCCCCCGCCGGTGAACACTGAAGCTTTCTTT. This translates into CASSPPPVNTEAFF.

J is TRBJ2-5 and V is TRBV11-2, with TRBD2 identical over 9 bases. Per the germline V gene, CDR1 is SGHAT and CDR2 is FQNNGV. Losses at the gene ends were 1 base for V and 3 bases for J; bases not matched to a gene: 12. This CDR3 has 18 amino acids. CDR3 sequence (DNA): TGTGCCAGCAGCTTAGGGAAATGGCTAGCGGGATCGGAAGAGACCCAGTACTTC. The encoded protein is CASSLGKWLAGSEETQYF. Together with reference TRBV11-2 and TRBJ2-5, the CDR3 gives the full variable domain: EAGVAQSPRYKIIEKRQSVAFWCNPISGHATLYWYQQILGQGPKLLIQFQNNGVVDDSQLPKDRFSAERLKGVDSTLKIQPAKLEDSAVYLCASSLGKWLAGSEETQYFGPGTRLLVL.

This clonotype was recorded at least ten times. A read error is possible here, since a much larger clone lies one base away. V gene TRBV11-2 combines with J gene TRBJ2-6; D call uncertain. There are 16 residues in the CDR3. Trimming left V 1 base short and J 8 bases short, with 15 bases between. The germline gives CDR1 SGHAT, CDR2 FQNNGV. The DNA of the CDR3 is TGTGCCAGCAGCTTAGTTAGGTCCTCCCCGACCAACGTCCTGACTTTC. Translation gives CASSLVRSSPTNVLTF.

This rearrangement joins TRBV27 to TRBJ2-7; 13 bases match TRBD2. The germline V gene has CDR1 MNHEY and CDR2 SMNVEV (reference sequence). CDR3 length: 15 amino acids. Losses at the gene ends were 2 bases for V and 5 bases for J; bases not matched to a gene: 3. CDR3 amino acids: CASSLAGTSGNEQYF. CDR3 nucleotides: TGTGCCAGCAGTTTAGCCGGGACTAGCGGGAACGAGCAGTACTTC.

Ten or more counts support this clonotype. The chain joins TRBV4-3 to TRBJ2-7, with TRBD2 matching over 11 bases. The CDR3 loop spans 15 amino acids. Germline CDR1 is LGHNA and CDR2 is YSLEER. With V trimmed by 4 bases and J by 1 base, 3 bases remained unmatched. CDR3: CASSLGLAGSYEQYF. CDR3 nucleotides: TGCGCCAGCAGCCTAGGACTAGCGGGTTCCTACGAGCAGTACTTC.

The CDR3 DNA reads TGTGCCAGCAGCTACTACAGGGGGAACACTGAAGCTTTCTTT. The encoded protein is CASSYYRGNTEAFF. V gene TRBV7-2 combines with J gene TRBJ1-1; TRBD1 aligns across 7 bases. CDR1 is SGHTA and CDR2 is FQGNSA in the germline V gene. V shed 4 bases and J 1 base; nucleotides not matched to a gene: 3. This CDR3 region has 14 residues.

This clonotype was seen at least ten times. The chain is built from TRBV20-1 and TRBJ1-1; D gene unclear. Germline CDR1 and CDR2: DFQATT and SNEGSKA (reference sequence). This CDR3 contains 14 residues. Trimming removed 3 bases at V and 4 bases at J, with 15 bases between. CDR3 nucleotide sequence: TGCAGTGCTAGGACGGACGGTGGGGTCACTGAAGCTTTCTTT. Residues: CSARTDGGVTEAFF.